This T cell receptor (beta chain) stems from a study of radiotherapy plus CTLA-4 blockade in lung cancer. Study at large: Of the patients, about 18% showed objective responses and about 30% attained disease control.

Comment on this clone: Its antigen is still unknown.

Trimming took 4 bases from V and 0 from J; bases not matched to a gene: 4. The CDR3 totals 17 residues. CDR1 SGDLS and CDR2 YYNGEE come from the germline V gene. The study gave focal radiation plus ipilimumab CTLA-4 blockade to patients with chemo-refractory metastatic non-small-cell lung cancer. This table comes from immunoSEQ multiplex PCR, and its TCRdb copy is limited to in-frame clones, with some not included. In the table there are about 110,000 clones, more than 65% of which are singletons. Notes on the study in general: In blood, early T cell clone dynamics reportedly predicted response best, together with interferon-beta. After treatment with radiotherapy plus ipilimumab, TCR clones that came from the tumor expanded in blood.

The TCR originated in a human donor with non-small cell lung cancer that progressed on radiotherapy plus ipilimumab. Some clones in this sample may be carry-over from other donors' samples. This specimen consisted of peripheral blood, obtained from a patient treated with radiotherapy plus ipilimumab. V is TRBV9 and J is TRBJ2-2, with 12 bases identical to TRBD2. The CDR3 nucleotides are TGTGCCAGCAGCTCCGGACTAGCGGGGACGAACACCGGGGAGCTGTTTTTT. Protein product: CASSSGLAGTNTGELFF. The full variable domain, with the rest looked up from reference TRBV9 and TRBJ2-2, is DSGVTQTPKHLITATGQRVTLRCSPRSGDLSVYWYQQSLDQGLQFLIQYYNGEERAKGNILERFSAQQFPDLHSELNLSSLELGDSALYFCASSSGLAGTNTGELFFGEGSRLTVL.